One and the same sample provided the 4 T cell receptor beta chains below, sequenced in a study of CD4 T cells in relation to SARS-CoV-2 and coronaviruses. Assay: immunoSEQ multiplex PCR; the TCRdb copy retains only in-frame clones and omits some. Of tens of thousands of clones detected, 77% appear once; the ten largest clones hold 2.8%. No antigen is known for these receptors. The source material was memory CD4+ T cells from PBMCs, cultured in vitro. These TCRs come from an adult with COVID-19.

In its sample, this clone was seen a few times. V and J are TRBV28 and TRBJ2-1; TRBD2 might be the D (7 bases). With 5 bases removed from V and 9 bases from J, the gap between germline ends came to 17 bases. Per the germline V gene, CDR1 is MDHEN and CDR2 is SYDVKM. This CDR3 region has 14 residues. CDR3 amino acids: CASSPLGGGIEQFF. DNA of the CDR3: TGTGCCAGCAGTCCTCTAGGGGGGGGGATTGAGCAGTTCTTC. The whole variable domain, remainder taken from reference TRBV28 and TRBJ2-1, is DVKVTQSSRYLVKRTGEKVFLECVQDMDHENMFWYRQDPGLGLRLIYFSYDVKMKEKGDIPEGYSVSREKKERFSLILESASTNQTSMYLCASSPLGGGIEQFFGPGTRLTVL.

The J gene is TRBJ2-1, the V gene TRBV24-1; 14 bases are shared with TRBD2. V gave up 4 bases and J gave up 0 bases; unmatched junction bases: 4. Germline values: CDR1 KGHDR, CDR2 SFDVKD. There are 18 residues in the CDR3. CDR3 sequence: CATSEGGTSGSSYNEQFF. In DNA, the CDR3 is TGTGCCACCAGTGAGGGAGGGACTAGCGGGAGCTCCTACAATGAGCAGTTCTTC.

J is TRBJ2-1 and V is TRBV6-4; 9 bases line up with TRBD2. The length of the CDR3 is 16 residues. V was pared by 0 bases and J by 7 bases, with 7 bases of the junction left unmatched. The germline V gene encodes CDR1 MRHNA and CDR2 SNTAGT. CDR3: CASSDSGGRASNEQFF. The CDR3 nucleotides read TGTGCCAGCAGTGACTCGGGCGGGAGGGCCTCTAATGAGCAGTTCTTC.

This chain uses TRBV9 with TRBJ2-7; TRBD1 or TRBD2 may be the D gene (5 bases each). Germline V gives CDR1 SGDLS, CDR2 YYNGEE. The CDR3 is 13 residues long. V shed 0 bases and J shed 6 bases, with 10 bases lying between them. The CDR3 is CASSVGVGAEQYF. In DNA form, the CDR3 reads TGTGCCAGCAGCGTAGGAGTCGGGGCCGAGCAGTACTTC.